These 19 T cell receptor beta chains share one sample of origin, sequenced in a study of blood T cell repertoires in COVID-19. Clones were sequenced by immunoSEQ multiplex PCR, and TCRdb holds only the in-frame ones, with some missing. The repertoire holds fewer than 450,000 clones, roughly 90% seen once, with around 7.9% in the top ten. Sequencing input: peripheral blood. All receptors derive from a woman aged 70 to 79 with COVID-19, enrolled during active disease.

The chain carries TRBV4-2 and TRBJ2-1, with D possibly being TRBD1 (5 bases). The CDR3 runs 15 residues. Germline lookup yields CDR1 LGHNA and CDR2 YNFKEQ. Trimming removed 2 bases from V and 5 bases from J, with 13 bases in between. Here the CDR3 reads CASSQPGQGNNEQFF. The CDR3 region has the DNA TGTGCCAGCAGCCAACCCGGGCAGGGAAACAATGAGCAGTTCTTC.

The chain has TRBV19 and TRBJ1-4, with D hard to call. V was trimmed by 4 bases and J by 6 bases, leaving 12 bases between them. The CDR3 is 14 amino acids. Germline assignment: CDR1 LNHDA and CDR2 SQIVND (reference sequence). The CDR3 spells CASSRLYGYEKLFF. In nucleotides, the CDR3 is TGTGCCAGTAGTAGGCTTTACGGGTATGAAAAACTGTTTTTT.

The DNA for the CDR3 is TGTGCCAGCAGTTACGGCGGGGAGCTGTTTTTT. Its protein is CASSYGGELFF. The chain employs TRBV27 and TRBJ2-2; no clear D gene. The CDR3 consists of 11 residues. Per the germline V gene, CDR1 is MNHEY and CDR2 is SMNVEV (reference sequence). The germline V and J ends were trimmed by 4 bases and 7 bases, with 4 bases remaining between them.

CDR3 protein: CASSLSSGGAWETQYF. CDR3 DNA: TGTGCCAGCAGCTTAAGTAGCGGGGGGGCCTGGGAGACCCAGTACTTC. This chain connects TRBV7-2 to TRBJ2-5, with 11 bases fitting TRBD2. From germline, CDR1 is SGHTA and CDR2 FQGNSA. The CDR3 totals 16 residues. The trim removed 2 bases at V and 5 bases at J, leaving 7 bases unmatched.

The rearrangement uses TRBV6-5 and TRBJ2-7; TRBD1 matches 11 bases. V shed 5 bases, J shed 6 bases, and the junction held 9 bases outside the gene matches. Germline V lookup: CDR1 MNHEY, CDR2 SVGAGI. This CDR3 is 15 amino acids long. The CDR3 spells CASSNLRDRGSEQYF. The CDR3 DNA reads as TGTGCCAGCAGTAATCTCCGGGACAGGGGGAGCGAGCAGTACTTC.

The V and J genes are TRBV28 and TRBJ1-1, with 8 bases lining up with TRBD1. Looked up from germline, CDR1 is MDHEN and CDR2 is SYDVKM. This CDR3 is built from 14 residues. The V and J ends lost 2 bases and 6 bases, in that order; junction bases with no gene match: 5. This CDR3 reads CASSLGQGVAEAFF. The DNA for the CDR3 is TGTGCCAGCAGTTTAGGACAGGGCGTGGCTGAAGCTTTCTTT.

CDR3 in DNA: TGTGCCAGCTCACCTGGCAGAGATACGCAGTATTTT. Translating it yields CASSPGRDTQYF. The chain is built from TRBV18 and TRBJ2-3; D not certain. The germline V gene encodes CDR1 KGHSH and CDR2 LQKENI. The germline V and J ends were trimmed by 3 bases and 5 bases, with 6 bases remaining between them. This CDR3 has 12 amino acids.

In DNA form, the CDR3 reads TGTGCCACCAAAAGCCCCGCCCAGGGGCGGCACATATATTTT. This encodes CATKSPAQGRHIYF. This chain uses TRBV15 with TRBJ1-3; weak D call: TRBD1 (6 bases). Trimming stripped 7 bases from V and 12 bases from J, with 22 bases between. Germline V gives CDR1 LNHNV, CDR2 YYDKDF (reference sequence). This CDR3 is 14 amino acids long.

The chain has TRBV5-6 and TRBJ1-6; D remains ambiguous. V shed 5 bases and J shed 8 bases, with 11 bases lying between them. The CDR3 runs 13 residues. Germline V lookup: CDR1 SGHDT, CDR2 YYEEEE. The CDR3 DNA is TGTGCCAGCAGTGGAGTCAGCTATTCACCCCTCCACTTT. Translation gives CASSGVSYSPLHF.

The chain joins TRBV12-3 or TRBV12-4 to TRBJ1-2; D perhaps matches TRBD1 (6 bases). The CDR3 totals 13 residues. V was pared by 7 bases and J by 4 bases, with 13 bases between. The CDR3 bases are TGTGCCAGCACCCCCACAGGGACCTATGGCTACACCTTC. It translates to CASTPTGTYGYTF.

This sequence joins TRBV27 and TRBJ2-1; the D gene is possibly TRBD2 (6 bases). The CDR3 is 13 residues long. V lost 6 bases to trimming and J lost 6 bases, with 12 bases between them. The germline CDR1 and CDR2 sequences are MNHEY and SMNVEV (reference sequence). The CDR3 loop reads CASRPRGFNEQFF. CDR3 coding DNA: TGTGCCAGCAGGCCCCGGGGGTTCAATGAGCAGTTCTTC.

The chain couples TRBV19 to TRBJ2-7, with 10 bases matching TRBD2. With 5 bases clipped from V and 2 bases from J, the junction kept 6 bases outside the gene matches. This CDR3 region has 15 residues. Germline loops: CDR1 LNHDA, CDR2 SQIVND (reference sequence). CDR3 sequence: CASSPRTSGTYEQYF. Here the CDR3 DNA reads TGTGCCAGTAGTCCCCGGACTAGCGGTACCTACGAGCAGTACTTC.

The rearrangement joins TRBV7-2 to TRBJ1-6; 8 bases are shared with TRBD1. The J segment lost 7 bases and the V segment lost 6 bases, leaving 2 bases of the junction unmatched. Germline V gives CDR1 SGHTA, CDR2 FQGNSA. The CDR3 spans 13 residues. The CDR3 loop reads CASRQGGNSPLHF. CDR3 sequence (DNA): TGTGCCAGCAGACAGGGGGGGAATTCACCCCTCCACTTT.

The V gene is TRBV5-8, the J gene TRBJ2-2; 10 bases match TRBD1. The CDR3 is made up of 15 amino acids. Germline CDR1 and CDR2: SGHTS and YDEGEE. Germline trimming cut 0 bases from V and 4 bases from J; bases unmatched to any gene: 0. CDR3 nucleotide sequence: TGTGCCAGCAGCTTGGGGACAGGGGGCACCGGGGAGCTGTTTTTT. Its translation is CASSLGTGGTGELFF.

This chain joins TRBV12-5 and TRBJ1-3, with D possibly being TRBD1 (6 bases). The CDR3 has 17 residues. Germline assignment: CDR1 LGHNT and CDR2 FRNRAP. The germline V and J ends were trimmed by 0 bases and 3 bases, with 15 bases remaining between them. CDR3 sequence (DNA): TGTGCTAGTGGTTTGGTACTTACAGGGAGGGATGGAAACACCATATATTTT. This translates into CASGLVLTGRDGNTIYF.

This rearrangement joins TRBV6-6 to TRBJ2-7; 7 nucleotides agree with TRBD1. The CDR3 totals 13 residues. CDR1 is MNHNY, CDR2 SVGAGI, per germline (reference sequence). With 4 bases clipped from V and 3 bases from J, the junction kept 3 bases outside the gene matches. CDR3 in DNA: TGTGCCAGCAGTTCCCGGGACAGCTACGAGCAGTACTTC. Translation gives CASSSRDSYEQYF.

The chain employs TRBV29-1 and TRBJ1-2, with 7 bases aligning to TRBD1. This CDR3 spans 16 amino acids. The junction had 11 bases not matched to a gene; V was cut back by 0 bases and J by 4 bases. Germline V gene sequence: CDR1 SQVTM, CDR2 ANQGSEA. The CDR3 DNA follows: TGCAGCGTTGAAGACCCAGGGGGGCCTCCTTTCTATGGCTACACCTTC. It codes for CSVEDPGGPPFYGYTF.

This clone appeared once. The chain is built from TRBV19 and TRBJ1-5; 9 bases fit TRBD1. The CDR3 is 16 amino acids. V was pared by 2 bases and J by 4 bases, with 6 bases of the junction left unmatched. Germline assignment: CDR1 LNHDA and CDR2 SQIVND (reference sequence). The CDR3 sequence: CASSISGQGSNQPQHF. The CDR3 bases are TGTGCCAGTAGTATATCGGGACAGGGAAGTAATCAGCCCCAGCATTTT.

The chain links TRBV3-1 (or the pseudogene TRBV3-2) to TRBJ2-3, with TRBD2 matching 8 bases. Trimming removed 1 base from V and 4 bases from J; junction bases left unmatched: 4. Germline V gene lookup returns CDR1 LGHDT and CDR2 YNNKEL (reference sequence). This CDR3 region has 15 residues. The CDR3 is CASSQGLGGADTQYF. The CDR3 region has the DNA TGTGCCAGCAGCCAAGGGCTCGGGGGGGCAGATACGCAGTATTTT.